This TCR beta chain was sequenced during a study of T cell responses to AZD1222 COVID-19 vaccine. Study overall: Second doses were pooled across both intervals (about 4 or about 12 weeks).

The CDR3 sequence is 14 residues long. V was clipped by 2 bases and J by 2 bases, with 7 bases between them. Germline lookup yields CDR1 SGHTA and CDR2 FQGTGA. Clones were read by immunoSEQ multiplex PCR, and TCRdb kept only the in-frame ones, dropping some. The repertoire holds some 120,000 clones, 80% to 95% seen once, with about 1.1% in the top ten. On this clone: What it recognizes is unknown.

The study, taken as a whole, reports: At 160-218 and 743-854, vaccine-associated CD4 TCRs were dominant, and they spanned spike. Spike-specific TCR breadth and depth grew following two AZD1222 doses. Reports say nearly half of spike-specific TCRs go after unmutated variant regions.

The V call is TRBV7-3, the J call TRBJ1-3; TRBD1 might be the D (5 bases). Specimen: peripheral blood, collected on day 0 of AZD1222 vaccination. This sequence originates from an adult in good health. The CDR3 loop reads CASSLDSAGNTIYF. CDR3 nucleotide sequence: TGTGCCAGCAGCTTAGACAGTGCTGGAAACACCATATATTTT.